The next 23 T cell receptor beta chains were all read from a single sample in a study of T cells expressing NK-cell markers. Using the 5' RACE reads, TCRdb records one entry per CDR3 protein without DNA. This sample's table has about 120,000 distinct CDR3 sequences. Sequenced input: blood T cells: a sorted CD56 or NKG2C T cell subset, CD4+ or CD8+ T cells, or bulk PBMC T cells (not recorded which). The receptors here all came from a woman between 18 and 69 years old in good health.

The chain uses TRBV5-1 and TRBJ2-1. This CDR3 has 13 amino acids. Germline CDR1 SGHRS, CDR2 YFSETQ. The CDR3 protein is CASSLWEYNEQLF.

The chain couples TRBV19 to TRBJ1-4. CDR1 is LNHDA, CDR2 SQIVND, per germline (reference sequence). The CDR3 totals 14 residues. CDR3 in amino acids: CASSIGRVNEKLFF.

The chain couples TRBV29-1 to TRBJ2-5; as DNA is missing, the TRBD2 call by TCRdb cannot be tested. This CDR3 is built from 15 residues. Germline lookup yields CDR1 SQVTM and CDR2 ANQGSEA. The CDR3 spells CSVDGTSGREVTQYF.

This chain uses TRBV20-1 with TRBJ2-1; lacking DNA, the TRBD1 call made by TCRdb goes unchecked. The germline V gene has CDR1 DFQATT and CDR2 SNEGSKA (reference sequence). The length of the CDR3 is 17 residues. CDR3 region: CSARGLPVGGGRNEQFF.

The chain couples TRBV6-5 to TRBJ2-1. The germline V gene has CDR1 MNHEY and CDR2 SVGAGI. The CDR3 is 14 residues long. This CDR3 is CASSYSKSNNEQFF.

This chain joins TRBV9 and TRBJ1-1. Looked up from germline, CDR1 is SGDLS and CDR2 is YYNGEE. The CDR3 is made up of 11 amino acids. Here the CDR3 reads CASSALTEAFF.

The rearrangement links TRBV29-1 to TRBJ2-3; TCRdb reports TRBD2, a call that lacks DNA to check it against. Per germline, CDR1 SQVTM and CDR2 ANQGSEA. This CDR3 contains 14 residues. This CDR3 is CSVQPGGPTDTQYF.

The chain is built from TRBV7-8 and TRBJ1-1. CDR3 length: 17 amino acids. Germline values: CDR1 SGHVS, CDR2 FQNEAQ. CDR3 residues: CASSLRGSSALNTEAFF. The full variable domain, completed using reference TRBV7-8 and TRBJ1-1, is GAGVSQSPRYKVAKRGQDVALRCDPISGHVSLFWYQQALGQGPEFLTYFQNEAQLDKSGLPSDRFFAERPEGSVSTLKIQRTQQEDSAVYLCASSLRGSSALNTEAFFGQGTRLTVV.

The chain recombines TRBV28 with TRBJ2-7. Looked up from germline, CDR1 is MDHEN and CDR2 is SYDVKM. This CDR3 spans 11 amino acids. The CDR3 spells CASSQQYEQYF.

V is TRBV12-3 or TRBV12-4 and J is TRBJ1-1. CDR3 length: 12 residues. The CDR3 sequence: CASSLGGLTAFF.

The chain has TRBV12-3 or TRBV12-4 and TRBJ2-7; the TCRdb D gene call, TRBD2, has no DNA to confirm it. The CDR3 spans 15 residues. The CDR3: CARRTSGIPFYEQYF.

The rearrangement joins TRBV7-7 to TRBJ2-5; with no DNA, the TCRdb D assignment of TRBD2 cannot be verified. The germline V gene encodes CDR1 SSHAT and CDR2 FNYEAQ (reference sequence). The CDR3 spans 14 residues. This CDR3 reads CASSQRDSQETQYF.

The chain carries TRBV7-9 and TRBJ1-5; the D call of TRBD1 rests on TCRdb alone, since no DNA is present to check it. Germline assignment: CDR1 SEHNR and CDR2 FQNEAQ (reference sequence). This CDR3 is 16 amino acids long. The CDR3 is CASSLGQGNSNQPQHF.

This chain joins TRBV28 and TRBJ2-3; the D gene TCRdb calls, TRBD1, cannot be checked with no DNA. Germline V gene data show CDR1 as MDHEN and CDR2 as SYDVKM. The CDR3 consists of 16 residues. CDR3 in amino acids: CASSLYAGANRDTQYF.

The genes are TRBV24-1 and TRBJ2-1; the TCRdb D gene call, TRBD2, has no DNA to confirm it. From germline, CDR1 is KGHDR and CDR2 SFDVKD. CDR3 length equals 14 residues. The CDR3: CATSDLGDFRGKFF.

V and J are TRBV7-3 and TRBJ2-2; the TCRdb D gene call, TRBD2, has no DNA to confirm it. The CDR3 extends over 19 amino acids. The germline gives CDR1 SGHTA, CDR2 FQGTGA. CDR3 in amino acids: CASSSSGTSGTWRTGELFF. The entire variable domain, with the rest obtained from reference TRBV7-3 and TRBJ2-2, is as follows: GAGVSQTPSNKVTEKGKYVELRCDPISGHTALYWYRQSLGQGPEFLIYFQGTGAADDSGLPNDRFFAVRPEGSVSTLKIQRTERGDSAVYLCASSSSGTSGTWRTGELFFGEGSRLTVL.

The chain has TRBV7-8 and TRBJ2-1; TCRdb's D call, TRBD2, is unchecked because there is no DNA. The CDR3 runs to 17 residues. Germline V gene sequence: CDR1 SGHVS, CDR2 FQNEAQ. CDR3 residues: CASSFRAGVVSYNEQFF. The whole variable domain, remainder taken from reference TRBV7-8 and TRBJ2-1, is GAGVSQSPRYKVAKRGQDVALRCDPISGHVSLFWYQQALGQGPEFLTYFQNEAQLDKSGLPSDRFFAERPEGSVSTLKIQRTQQEDSAVYLCASSFRAGVVSYNEQFFGPGTRLTVL.

The V gene is TRBV29-1, the J gene TRBJ2-1; absent DNA, TCRdb's TRBD1 call cannot be checked. The CDR3 extends over 14 amino acids. Germline assignment: CDR1 SQVTM and CDR2 ANQGSEA. This chain's CDR3 is CSATGGPKYNEQFF.

This rearrangement joins TRBV7-2 to TRBJ2-1. CDR3 length equals 15 residues. CDR1 is SGHTA, CDR2 FQGNSA, per germline. CDR3 amino acids: CASSSLLGTNNEQFF.

This rearrangement joins TRBV5-4 to TRBJ1-1; as DNA is missing, the TRBD1 call by TCRdb cannot be tested. The CDR3 has 13 amino acids. Germline V lookup: CDR1 SGHNT, CDR2 YYREEE (reference sequence). The CDR3 sequence is CASGGGFNTEAFF.

The rearrangement links TRBV19 to TRBJ2-2. The CDR3 loop spans 16 amino acids. The germline gives CDR1 LNHDA, CDR2 SQIVND (reference sequence). CDR3 in amino acids: CASSIIGTFNTGELFF.

The chain joins TRBV7-9 to TRBJ2-2; the TCRdb call, TRBD2, lacks DNA for checking. The CDR3 is 15 residues long. Germline loops: CDR1 SEHNR, CDR2 FQNEAQ (reference sequence). The CDR3 loop is CASSYPAGGAGELFF.

This CDR3 reads CASSPTGGNGYTF. The chain is built from TRBV14 and TRBJ1-2; TCRdb names TRBD1, which stays unverified in the absence of DNA. Germline values: CDR1 SGHDN, CDR2 FVKESK. The CDR3 has 13 residues. Together with reference TRBV14 and TRBJ1-2, the CDR3 gives the full variable domain: EAGVTQFPSHSVIEKGQTVTLRCDPISGHDNLYWYRRVMGKEIKFLLHFVKESKQDESGMPNNRFLAERTGGTYSTLKVQPAELEDSGVYFCASSPTGGNGYTFGSGTRLTVV.